A selection of T cell receptor beta chains follows, all from one sample in a study of control samples from healthy donors and cancer patients. Clones were sequenced by immunoSEQ multiplex PCR, and TCRdb holds only the in-frame ones, with some missing. The top ten clones hold 3.2% of a sample with approximately 150,000 clones, about 90% of them seen once. The sample taken for sequencing was blood. The receptors were sampled from a man aged 30 to 45 in good health. CDR3s include the opening cysteine and the closing phenylalanine or tryptophan. Fields, in order: clone size, V gene, J gene, D gene, CDR3 protein, CDR3 DNA. The D gene is left open where the match is weak. Size tells how often a clone was seen (once, few, many) or the class of an expanded clone, and some rows leave it out.

-	TRBV23-1	TRBJ1-4	-	CASSQSGRGREKLFF	TGCGCCAGCAGTCAATCCGGTCGGGGGCGGGAAAAACTGTTTTTT
-	TRBV5-1	TRBJ2-3	TRBD2	CASSLSASGGADTQYF	TGCGCCAGCAGCTTGTCGGCTAGCGGGGGCGCAGATACGCAGTATTTT
-	TRBV5-6	TRBJ1-5	-	CAAAVGATNQPQHF	TGTGCCGCGGCGGTTGGGGCTACTAATCAGCCCCAGCATTTT
-	TRBV5-1	TRBJ2-3	-	CASSRERTDPSTDTQYF	TGCGCCAGCAGTCGGGAAAGGACGGACCCTAGCACAGATACGCAGTATTTT
-	TRBV4-2	TRBJ2-5	TRBD2	CASSPSKRLSLTSGEQETQYF	TGTGCCAGCAGCCCTTCAAAACGACTCTCCCTGACTAGCGGGGAACAAGAGACCCAGTACTTC
-	TRBV6-6	TRBJ1-2	-	CASSNDGTQYGYTF	TGTGCCAGCAGCAACGACGGGACACAGTATGGCTACACCTTC
-	TRBV27	TRBJ1-6	TRBD1	CASSFPGGNSPLHF	TGTGCCAGCAGTTTTCCAGGGGGTAATTCACCCCTCCACTTT
-	TRBV5-1	TRBJ2-2	TRBD1	CASMRTTGLNTGELFF	TGCGCCAGCATGCGAACGACAGGGTTGAACACCGGGGAGCTGTTTTTT
-	TRBV5-6	TRBJ2-7	-	CASSPDSSYEQYF	TGTGCCAGCAGCCCGGACAGCTCCTACGAGCAGTACTTC
few	TRBV11-2	TRBJ2-4	-	CASSLGSVRAKNIQYF	TGTGCCAGCAGCTTAGGGTCGGTCCGAGCCAAAAACATTCAGTACTTC
-	TRBV28	TRBJ2-7	-	CASRSDGYEQYF	TGTGCCAGCAGATCCGACGGCTACGAGCAGTACTTC
once	TRBV27	TRBJ1-2	TRBD1	CASGDRGSLANYGYTF	TGTGCCAGCGGGGACAGGGGATCTCTGGCTAACTATGGCTACACCTTC
-	TRBV7-2	TRBJ1-1	-	CASSPLGGGPEAFF	TGTGCCAGCAGCCCCCTCGGGGGGGGTCCTGAAGCTTTCTTT
-	TRBV6-6	TRBJ1-2	-	CASSYSAGSRYGYTF	TGTGCCAGCAGTTACTCTGCAGGGTCTCGGTATGGCTACACCTTC
-	TRBV5-1	TRBJ1-1	-	CASSSDGENTEAFF	TGCGCCAGCAGCTCGGACGGAGAGAACACTGAAGCTTTCTTT
once	TRBV12-3/TRBV12-4	TRBJ2-7	-	CASSFRPPSEQYF	TGTGCCAGCAGTTTCCGGCCCCCCAGCGAGCAGTACTTC
once	TRBV27	TRBJ2-3	TRBD1	CASSPGTGGDTQYF	TGTGCCAGCAGTCCAGGGACAGGGGGGGATACGCAGTATTTT
-	TRBV19	TRBJ1-1	-	CASSIVVNTEAFF	TGTGCCAGTAGTATAGTAGTGAACACTGAAGCTTTCTTT
-	TRBV2	TRBJ2-3	-	CASRDGISLTDTQYF	TGTGCCAGCAGGGACGGGATCTCGTTGACAGATACGCAGTATTTT
few	TRBV19	TRBJ2-7	TRBD1	CASSTGGYDEQYF	TGTGCCAGTAGTACAGGGGGCTACGACGAGCAGTACTTC
-	TRBV7-6	TRBJ1-1	-	CASSLAEPRNTEAFF	TGTGCCAGCAGCTTAGCGGAGCCAAGGAACACTGAAGCTTTCTTT
-	TRBV7-3	TRBJ1-2	-	CASSLRQTNYGYTF	TGTGCCAGCAGCTTGCGACAGACTAACTATGGCTACACCTTC
-	TRBV24-1	TRBJ2-3	TRBD2	CATSGIAGGRGDTQYF	TGTGCCACCAGTGGTATAGCGGGGGGGCGGGGAGATACGCAGTATTTT
-	TRBV28	TRBJ1-5	-	CASSLAGLSNQPQHF	TGTGCCAGCAGTTTGGCGGGACTGAGCAATCAGCCCCAGCATTTT
-	TRBV5-1	TRBJ2-2	TRBD2	CASRFGGGSITGELFF	TGCGCCAGCAGGTTCGGCGGGGGGAGTATCACCGGGGAGCTGTTTTTT
-	TRBV29-1	TRBJ2-3	TRBD2	CSVEELAGVLDTQYF	TGCAGCGTTGAAGAGCTAGCGGGGGTGTTGGATACGCAGTATTTT
-	TRBV15	TRBJ2-3	-	CATSRPTSNTQYF	TGTGCCACCAGCAGACCTACTAGCAATACGCAGTATTTT
-	TRBV14	TRBJ1-4	-	CASSQILAGKLFF	TGTGCCAGCAGCCAAATTTTGGCTGGAAAACTGTTTTTT
-	TRBV24-1	TRBJ2-7	TRBD1	CATSDSPGTGLYEQYF	TGTGCCACCAGTGATTCGCCCGGGACAGGACTATACGAGCAGTACTTC
once	TRBV5-1	TRBJ2-5	-	CASSKIRDNQETQYF	TGCGCCAGCAGCAAAATCCGGGACAACCAAGAGACCCAGTACTTC
few	TRBV5-1	TRBJ1-1	-	CASSLESVVNTEAFF	TGCGCCAGCAGCTTGGAGTCGGTCGTCAACACTGAAGCTTTCTTT
-	TRBV28	TRBJ1-5	-	CASSLWQGGQPQHF	TGTGCCAGCAGTTTATGGCAGGGCGGTCAGCCCCAGCATTTT
once	TRBV3-1/TRBV3-2	TRBJ2-3	-	CASSQEEPDTQYF	TGTGCCAGCAGCCAAGAAGAGCCAGATACGCAGTATTTT
-	TRBV19	TRBJ1-2	-	CASSNRAGYGYTF	TGTGCCAGTAGTAACAGGGCGGGCTATGGCTACACCTTC
-	TRBV18	TRBJ2-1	TRBD2	CASSWASGGSSYNEQFF	TGTGCCAGCTCATGGGCTAGCGGGGGGAGTTCCTACAATGAGCAGTTCTTC
-	TRBV23-1	TRBJ2-1	-	CASSQSGRDPPADRYNEQFF	TGCGCCAGCAGTCAATCGGGACGGGACCCGCCGGCCGACAGATACAATGAGCAGTTCTTC
-	TRBV27	TRBJ2-7	-	CASSLGGSSYEQYF	TGTGCCAGCAGTTTAGGGGGCAGCTCCTACGAGCAGTACTTC
-	TRBV11-1	TRBJ1-6	-	CASSLVGSPLHF	TGTGCCAGCAGCTTAGTCGGTTCACCCCTCCACTTT
once	TRBV19	TRBJ2-3	TRBD2	CASSITGGGHHTQYF	TGTGCCAGTAGTATTACTGGCGGGGGGCACCATACGCAGTATTTT
-	TRBV6-4	TRBJ1-5	-	CASSPTAYSNQPQHF	TGTGCCAGCAGTCCTACAGCATATAGCAATCAGCCCCAGCATTTT
-	TRBV5-1	TRBJ1-2	TRBD1	CASSDARGTFGYTF	TGCGCCAGCAGCGACGCCAGGGGGACGTTCGGCTACACCTTC